This entry features one T cell receptor beta chain sequence. The entry originates in a study of chemoradiotherapy in HPV16-positive cancers. Study details: Functional T-cell assays on a couple of HPV16-positive patients' cells defined candidate HPV-specific clones and common TCR motifs.

Clones were read by immunoSEQ multiplex PCR, and TCRdb kept only the in-frame ones, dropping some. The sample has under 35,000 clones, 70% to 90% seen once. Per germline, CDR1 MNHEY and CDR2 SMNVEV (reference sequence). CDR3 length: 14 amino acids. V shed 8 bases, J shed 2 bases, and the junction held 5 bases outside the gene matches. The V call is TRBV27, the J call TRBJ2-5; 10 bases line up with TRBD1. The receptor's source is a human donor with HPV-associated anogenital cancer. Sequencing was performed on blood, taken from a patient who underwent chemoradiotherapy. The CDR3 DNA follows: TGTGCCAGCCACGGGACAGGGGAACAAGAGACCCAGTACTTC. Amino acid sequence: CASHGTGEQETQYF.